This TCR beta chain was recovered during a study of human T cells and chemical hapten exposure. As for the study in general: Across samples, TCR yields varied, mostly owing to small differences in pooled library volumes.

Sample time point: patch test 3, about 24 weeks after DPC sensitization. This sample's treatment: therapeutic diphenylcyclopropenone sensitization with weekly scalp DPC. MiXCR, applied by TCRdb to the RACE reads, yields one record per CDR3 protein. This sample has 50,000 or so distinct CDR3 sequences, with 9% to 10% found just once. This clonotype was seen only a few times. Its matching antigen is unknown. J lost 3 bases, V lost 7 bases, and 5 bases had no gene match. This CDR3 has 13 residues. Points from the study as a whole: There was a positive correlation between PT1 expanded TCR counts and patch test score.

This TCR was recovered from a woman in her forties with alopecia areata. Some clones in this sample may be carry-over from other donors' samples. This chain links TRBV12-3 or TRBV12-4 with TRBJ1-1; TRBD1 agrees at 7 bases. Sequencing was performed on whole blood, taken in connection with sensitization to the hapten diphenylcyclopropenone (DPC). CDR3 DNA sequence: TGTGCCAGCAAGACAGGGACAGACACTGAAGCTTTCTTT. Its translation: CASKTGTDTEAFF.